This record covers a single T cell receptor beta chain. Its antigen is not identified. Some clones are missing from TCRdb's copy, which holds only in-frame ones; the method was immunoSEQ multiplex PCR. The table records over 20,000 clones, about 84% of them present only once. The sample is drawn from a study of T cells in localized non-small cell lung cancer. Study conclusions and caveats: Longer overall survival was linked to higher blood T cell density. Detection in adjacent lung was observed for a median 57 of the top 100 tumor clones. Adjacent uninvolved lung had the highest clonality, suggesting focused antigen responses.

V dropped 1 base and J dropped 6 bases, with 10 bases sitting between them. The CDR3 sequence is 13 residues long. Germline V CDR1 and CDR2: SGHVS, FNYEAQ. The V call is TRBV7-6, the J call TRBJ2-7; D perhaps matches TRBD1 (6 bases). The material was PBMCs, obtained before any cancer treatment. The source is a woman aged 40-69 years with stage II squamous cell lung carcinoma. In DNA form, the CDR3 reads TGTGCCAGCAGCTTAGACAGGGTTTCCGAGCAGTACTTC. This gives the protein CASSLDRVSEQYF.